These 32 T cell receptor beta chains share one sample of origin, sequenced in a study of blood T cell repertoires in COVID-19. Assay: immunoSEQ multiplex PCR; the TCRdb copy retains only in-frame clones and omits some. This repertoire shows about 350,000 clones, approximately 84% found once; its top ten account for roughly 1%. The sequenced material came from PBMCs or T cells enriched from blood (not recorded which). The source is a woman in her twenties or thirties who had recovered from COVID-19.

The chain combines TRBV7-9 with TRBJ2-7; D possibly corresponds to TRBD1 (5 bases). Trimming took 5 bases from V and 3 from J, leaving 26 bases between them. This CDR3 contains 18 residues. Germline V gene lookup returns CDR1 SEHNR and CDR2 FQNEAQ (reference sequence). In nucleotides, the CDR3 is TGTGCCAGCAGCCACCTGATGGTAGGGGCCCAGGGCAACTACGAGCAGTACTTC. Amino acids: CASSHLMVGAQGNYEQYF.

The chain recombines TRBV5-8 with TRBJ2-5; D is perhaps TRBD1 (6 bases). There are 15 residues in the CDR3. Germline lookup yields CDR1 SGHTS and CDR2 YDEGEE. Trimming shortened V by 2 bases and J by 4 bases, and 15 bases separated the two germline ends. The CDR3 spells CASSFQTGLAETQYF. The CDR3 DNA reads TGTGCCAGCAGCTTTCAAACAGGGCTGGCAGAGACCCAGTACTTC.

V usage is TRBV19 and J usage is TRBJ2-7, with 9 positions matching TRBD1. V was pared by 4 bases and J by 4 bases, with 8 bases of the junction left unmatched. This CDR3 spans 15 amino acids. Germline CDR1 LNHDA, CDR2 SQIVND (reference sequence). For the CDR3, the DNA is TGTGCCAGTAGTAGTCTAGAGGACAGGGGTTACGAGCAGTACTTC. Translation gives CASSSLEDRGYEQYF.

The CDR3 spells CASSLDLAGAANTGELFF. The CDR3 DNA reads TGCGCCAGCAGCTTGGATCTAGCGGGGGCAGCGAACACCGGGGAGCTGTTTTTT. The V call is TRBV5-1, the J call TRBJ2-2; TRBD2 matches at 10 bases. Germline CDR1 is SGHRS and CDR2 is YFSETQ. The ends lost 0 bases at V and 0 bases at J; junction bases unmatched: 5. The CDR3 runs 18 residues.

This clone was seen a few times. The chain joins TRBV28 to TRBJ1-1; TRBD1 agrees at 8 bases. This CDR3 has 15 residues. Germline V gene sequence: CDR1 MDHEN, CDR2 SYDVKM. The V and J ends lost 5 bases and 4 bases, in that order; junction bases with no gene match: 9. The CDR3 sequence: CASSPSGGRSTEAFF. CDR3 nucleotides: TGTGCCAGCAGTCCTTCAGGGGGCAGGAGCACTGAAGCTTTCTTT. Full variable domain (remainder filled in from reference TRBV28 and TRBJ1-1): DVKVTQSSRYLVKRTGEKVFLECVQDMDHENMFWYRQDPGLGLRLIYFSYDVKMKEKGDIPEGYSVSREKKERFSLILESASTNQTSMYLCASSPSGGRSTEAFFGQGTRLTVV.

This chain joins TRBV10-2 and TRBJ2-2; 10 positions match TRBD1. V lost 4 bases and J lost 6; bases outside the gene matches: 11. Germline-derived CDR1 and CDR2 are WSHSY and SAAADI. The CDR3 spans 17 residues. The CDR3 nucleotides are TGCGCCAGCAGTGCCCGGGACAGGGGACTTGTGGCCGGGGAGCTGTTTTTT. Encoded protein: CASSARDRGLVAGELFF.

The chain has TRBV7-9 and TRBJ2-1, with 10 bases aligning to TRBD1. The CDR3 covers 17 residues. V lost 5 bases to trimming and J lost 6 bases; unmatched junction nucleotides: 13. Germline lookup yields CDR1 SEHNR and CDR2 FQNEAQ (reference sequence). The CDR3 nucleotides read TGTGCCAGCAGCCACCCGGGACAGGGGATAAAACGCAATGAGCAGTTCTTC. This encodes CASSHPGQGIKRNEQFF.

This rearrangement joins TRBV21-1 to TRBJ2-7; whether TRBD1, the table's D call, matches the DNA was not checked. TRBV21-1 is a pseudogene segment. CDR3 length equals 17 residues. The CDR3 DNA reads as TGTGCCAGCAGCGCCCGCCTCGGGCACAGGGAGACCTACGAGCAGTACTTC. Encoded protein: CASSARLGHRETYEQYF.

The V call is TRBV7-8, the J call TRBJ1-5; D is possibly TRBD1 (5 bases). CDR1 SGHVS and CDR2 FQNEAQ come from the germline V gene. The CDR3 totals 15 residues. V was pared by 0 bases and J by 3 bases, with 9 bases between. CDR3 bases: TGTGCCAGCAGCTTAGCGCGGGGGAACAATCAGCCCCAGCATTTT. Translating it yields CASSLARGNNQPQHF.

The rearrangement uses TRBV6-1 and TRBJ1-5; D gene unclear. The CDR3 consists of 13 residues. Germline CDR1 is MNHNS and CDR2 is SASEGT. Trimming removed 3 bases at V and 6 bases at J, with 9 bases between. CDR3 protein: CASSERYGQPQHF. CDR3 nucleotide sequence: TGTGCCAGCAGTGAGAGATACGGTCAGCCCCAGCATTTT.

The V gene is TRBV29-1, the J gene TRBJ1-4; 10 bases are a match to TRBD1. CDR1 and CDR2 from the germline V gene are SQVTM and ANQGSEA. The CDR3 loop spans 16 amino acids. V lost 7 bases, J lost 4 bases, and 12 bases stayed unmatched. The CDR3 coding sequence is TGCAGCGCCGGATACCGGGACAGGGGCCTTAATGAAAAACTGTTTTTT. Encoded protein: CSAGYRDRGLNEKLFF. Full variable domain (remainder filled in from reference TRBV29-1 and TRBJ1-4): SAVISQKPSRDICQRGTSLTIQCQVDSQVTMMFWYRQQPGQSLTLIATANQGSEATYESGFVIDKFPISRPNLTFSTLTVSNMSPEDSSIYLCSAGYRDRGLNEKLFFGSGTQLSVL.

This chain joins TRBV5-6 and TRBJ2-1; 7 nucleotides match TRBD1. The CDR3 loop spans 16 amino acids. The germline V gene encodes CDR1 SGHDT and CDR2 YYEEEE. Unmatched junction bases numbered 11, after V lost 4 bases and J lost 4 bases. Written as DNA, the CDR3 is TGTGCCAGCAGCGATCTCAGACAGGGCTCGTACAATGAGCAGTTCTTC. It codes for CASSDLRQGSYNEQFF.

CDR3 nucleotide sequence: TGTGCCACCCAACCGGGCAGGGAGAACACTGAAGCTTTCTTT. Its protein is CATQPGRENTEAFF. The chain uses TRBV5-4 and TRBJ1-1; a possible D gene is TRBD1 (5 bases). Germline V CDR1 and CDR2: SGHNT, YYREEE (reference sequence). V lost 9 bases and J 1 base, leaving 16 bases between the germline ends. This CDR3 spans 14 amino acids.

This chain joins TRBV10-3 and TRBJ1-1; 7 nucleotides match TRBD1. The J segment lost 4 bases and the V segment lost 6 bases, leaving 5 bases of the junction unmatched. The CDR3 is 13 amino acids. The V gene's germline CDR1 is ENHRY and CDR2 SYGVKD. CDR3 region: CAIRATGSTEAFF. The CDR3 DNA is TGTGCCATCAGAGCGACAGGGTCCACTGAAGCTTTCTTT.

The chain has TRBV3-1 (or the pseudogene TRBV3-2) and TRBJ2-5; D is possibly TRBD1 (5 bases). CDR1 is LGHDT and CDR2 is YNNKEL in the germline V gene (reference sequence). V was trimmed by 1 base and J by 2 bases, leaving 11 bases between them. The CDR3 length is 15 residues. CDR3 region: CASSQGTGPQETQYF. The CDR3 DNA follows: TGTGCCAGCAGCCAAGGTACAGGCCCTCAAGAGACCCAGTACTTC.

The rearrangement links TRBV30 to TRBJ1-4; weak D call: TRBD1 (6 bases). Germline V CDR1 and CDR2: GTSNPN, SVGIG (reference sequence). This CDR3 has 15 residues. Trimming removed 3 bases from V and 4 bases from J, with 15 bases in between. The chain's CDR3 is CAWSHRESFNEKLFF. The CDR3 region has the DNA TGTGCCTGGAGCCACAGGGAGAGCTTTAATGAAAAACTGTTTTTT.

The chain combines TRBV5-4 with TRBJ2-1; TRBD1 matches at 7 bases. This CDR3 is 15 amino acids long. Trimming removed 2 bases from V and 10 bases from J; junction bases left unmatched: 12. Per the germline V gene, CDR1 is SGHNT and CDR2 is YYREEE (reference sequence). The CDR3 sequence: CASSFERGPGGEQFF. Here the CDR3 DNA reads TGTGCCAGCAGCTTCGAAAGGGGGCCCGGCGGGGAGCAGTTCTTC.

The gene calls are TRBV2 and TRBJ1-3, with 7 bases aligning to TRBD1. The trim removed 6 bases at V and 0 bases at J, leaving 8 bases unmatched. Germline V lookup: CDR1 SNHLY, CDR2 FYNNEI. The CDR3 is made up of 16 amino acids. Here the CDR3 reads CASSPGTAFSGNTIYF. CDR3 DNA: TGTGCCAGCAGCCCCGGGACAGCGTTCTCTGGAAACACCATATATTTT.

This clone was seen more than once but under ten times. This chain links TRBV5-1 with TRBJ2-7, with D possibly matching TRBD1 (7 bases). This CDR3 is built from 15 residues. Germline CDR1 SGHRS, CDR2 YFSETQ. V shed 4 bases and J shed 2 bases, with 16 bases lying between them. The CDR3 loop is CASSPGAGQTYEQYF. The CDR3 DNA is TGCGCCAGCAGCCCGGGCGCGGGACAGACCTACGAGCAGTACTTC.

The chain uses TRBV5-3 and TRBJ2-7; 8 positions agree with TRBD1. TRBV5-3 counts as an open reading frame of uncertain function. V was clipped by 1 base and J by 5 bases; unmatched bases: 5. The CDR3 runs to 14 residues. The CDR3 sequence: CARSLRQGRHEQYF. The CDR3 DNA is TGTGCCAGAAGCTTGCGACAGGGGCGCCACGAGCAGTACTTC.

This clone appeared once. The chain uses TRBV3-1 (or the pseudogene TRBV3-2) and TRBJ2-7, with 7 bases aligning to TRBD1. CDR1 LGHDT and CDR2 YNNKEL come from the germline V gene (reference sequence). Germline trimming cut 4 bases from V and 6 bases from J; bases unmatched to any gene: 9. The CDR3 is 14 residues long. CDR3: CASSLDWTGREQYF. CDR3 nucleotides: TGTGCCAGCAGCCTCGACTGGACAGGACGCGAGCAGTACTTC.

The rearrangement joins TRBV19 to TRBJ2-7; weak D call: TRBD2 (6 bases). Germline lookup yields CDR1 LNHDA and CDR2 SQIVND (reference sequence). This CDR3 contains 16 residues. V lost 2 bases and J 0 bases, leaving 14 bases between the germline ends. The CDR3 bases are TGTGCCAGTAGTATAAGGGCAGCGGGCCTCTCCTACGAGCAGTACTTC. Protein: CASSIRAAGLSYEQYF.

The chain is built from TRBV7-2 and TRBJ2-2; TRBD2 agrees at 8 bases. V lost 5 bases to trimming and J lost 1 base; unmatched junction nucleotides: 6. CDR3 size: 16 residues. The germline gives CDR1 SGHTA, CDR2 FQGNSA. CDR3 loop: CASSLFSGENTGELFF. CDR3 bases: TGTGCCAGCAGCCTATTTAGCGGGGAGAACACCGGGGAGCTGTTTTTT. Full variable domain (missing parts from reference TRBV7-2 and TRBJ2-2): GAGVSQSPSNKVTEKGKDVELRCDPISGHTALYWYRQSLGQGLEFLIYFQGNSAPDKSGLPSDRFSAERTGGSVSTLTIQRTQQEDSAVYLCASSLFSGENTGELFFGEGSRLTVL.

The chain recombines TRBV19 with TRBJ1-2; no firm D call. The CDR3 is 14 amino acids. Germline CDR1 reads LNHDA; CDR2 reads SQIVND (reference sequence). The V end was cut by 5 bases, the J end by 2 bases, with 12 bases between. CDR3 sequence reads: CASSPVGSNYGYTF. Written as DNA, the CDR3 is TGTGCCAGTAGTCCGGTCGGGAGCAACTATGGCTACACCTTC.

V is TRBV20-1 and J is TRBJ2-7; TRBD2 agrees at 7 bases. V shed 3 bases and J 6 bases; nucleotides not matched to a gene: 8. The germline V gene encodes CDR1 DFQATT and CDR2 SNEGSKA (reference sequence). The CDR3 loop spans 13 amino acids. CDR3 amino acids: CSASNPGTTEQYF. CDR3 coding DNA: TGCAGTGCTAGTAACCCGGGGACTACCGAGCAGTACTTC.

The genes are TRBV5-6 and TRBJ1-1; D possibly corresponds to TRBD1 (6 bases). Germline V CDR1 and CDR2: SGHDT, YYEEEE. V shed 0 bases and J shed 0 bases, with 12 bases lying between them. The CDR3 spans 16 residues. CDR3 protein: CASSLVGGLVNTEAFF. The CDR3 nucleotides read TGTGCCAGCAGCTTGGTTGGGGGCTTGGTGAACACTGAAGCTTTCTTT.

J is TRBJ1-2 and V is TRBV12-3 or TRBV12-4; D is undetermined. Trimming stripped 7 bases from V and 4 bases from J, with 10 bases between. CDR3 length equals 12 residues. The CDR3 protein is CASKDEAYGYTF. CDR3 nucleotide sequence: TGTGCCAGCAAAGACGAGGCCTATGGCTACACCTTC.

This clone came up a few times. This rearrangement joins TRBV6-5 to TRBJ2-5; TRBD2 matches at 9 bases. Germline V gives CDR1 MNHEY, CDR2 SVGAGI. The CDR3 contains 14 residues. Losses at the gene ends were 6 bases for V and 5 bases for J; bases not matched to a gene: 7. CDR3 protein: CASRRREGAETQYF. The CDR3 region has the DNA TGTGCCAGCAGGCGGCGGGAGGGAGCTGAGACCCAGTACTTC.

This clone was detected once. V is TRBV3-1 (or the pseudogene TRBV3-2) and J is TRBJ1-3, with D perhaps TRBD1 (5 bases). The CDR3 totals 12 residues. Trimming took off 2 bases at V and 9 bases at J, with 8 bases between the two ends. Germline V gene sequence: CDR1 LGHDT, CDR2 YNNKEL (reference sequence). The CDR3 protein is CASSQRQGTIYF. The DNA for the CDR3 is TGTGCCAGCAGCCAAAGGCAGGGCACCATATATTTT.

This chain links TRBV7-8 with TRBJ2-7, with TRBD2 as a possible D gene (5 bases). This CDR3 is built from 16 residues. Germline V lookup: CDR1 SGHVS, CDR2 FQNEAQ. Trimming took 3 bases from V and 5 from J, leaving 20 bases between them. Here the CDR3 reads CASSFDRTPQYNEQYF. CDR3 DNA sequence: TGTGCCAGCAGCTTTGATCGGACTCCCCAGTATAACGAGCAGTACTTC.

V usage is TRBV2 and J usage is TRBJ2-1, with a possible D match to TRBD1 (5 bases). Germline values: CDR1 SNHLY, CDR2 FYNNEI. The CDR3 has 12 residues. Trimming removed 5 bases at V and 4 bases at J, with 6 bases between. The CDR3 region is CASSSGYNEQFF. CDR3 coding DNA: TGTGCCAGCAGTTCAGGGTACAATGAGCAGTTCTTC.

The DNA for the CDR3 is TGTGCCAGCAGCACCGGGGGACAGAACAATCAGCCCCAGCATTTT. This translates into CASSTGGQNNQPQHF. The chain carries TRBV7-9 and TRBJ1-5, with 7 bases identical to TRBD1. Germline V gene sequence: CDR1 SEHNR, CDR2 FQNEAQ (reference sequence). This CDR3 is 15 amino acids long. The ends lost 5 bases at V and 3 bases at J; junction bases unmatched: 7.